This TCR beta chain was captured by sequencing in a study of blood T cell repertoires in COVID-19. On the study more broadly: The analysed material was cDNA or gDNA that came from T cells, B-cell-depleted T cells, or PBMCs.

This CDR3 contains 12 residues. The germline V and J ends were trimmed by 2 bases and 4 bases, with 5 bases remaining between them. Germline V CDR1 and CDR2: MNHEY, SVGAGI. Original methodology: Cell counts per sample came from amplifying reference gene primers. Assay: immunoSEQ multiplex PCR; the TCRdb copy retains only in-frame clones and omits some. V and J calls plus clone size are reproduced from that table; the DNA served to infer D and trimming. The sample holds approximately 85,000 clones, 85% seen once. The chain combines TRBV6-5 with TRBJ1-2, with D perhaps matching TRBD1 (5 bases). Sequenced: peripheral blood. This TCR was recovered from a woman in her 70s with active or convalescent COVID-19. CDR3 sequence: CASSYRGYGYTF. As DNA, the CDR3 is TGTGCCAGCAGTTACAGGGGCTATGGCTACACCTTC.